The 18 T cell receptor beta chains in this list originate from one sample, sequenced in a study of regulatory T cells in long-lasting Graves disease (dated by TCRdb to the early 2020s). The time point label on this specimen signifies: newly diagnosed GD, antithyroid drugs for less than 3 months. For both TCR sequencing and RNA sequencing, RNA was extracted from PBMCs in TRIzol. The method behind the library was multiplex PCR. For sequencing, an Illumina HiSeq 4000 was employed. iRepertoire HTBI primers and Arm-PCR amplification of CDR3 regions were used to construct TCR beta libraries. TCRdb reworked the public reads: Q25 trimming with fastp, MiXCR clone assembly, productive beta chains retained. Here each entry gathers all rows of one CDR3 protein and keeps the most common genes and DNA. The sample data list 400,000 to 450,000 distinct CDR3 sequences, and about a sixth of these were observed just once. Approximately 11% of the sample goes to the ten largest clones.

The data also belong to a second study, concerning T cells in Graves' hyperthyroidism and ophthalmopathy.

Here the sequenced sample was peripheral blood mononuclear cells (PBMCs), taken at new diagnosis, from a patient treated with antithyroid drugs. The receptors shown here come from a woman aged 25 to 39 with Graves disease. Donor details come from another sample of the same person, matched by shared clones.

This clonotype showed up many times. The V gene is TRBV2, the J gene TRBJ2-6, with TRBD1 matching over 8 bases. The CDR3 covers 18 residues. V was pared by 4 bases and J by 0 bases, with 8 bases of the junction left unmatched. Germline V CDR1 and CDR2: SNHLY, FYNNEI. CDR3 sequence: CASSVMDRAFSGANVLTF. In nucleotides, the CDR3 is TGTGCCAGCAGTGTTATGGACAGGGCCTTCTCTGGGGCCAACGTCCTGACTTTC.

This clonotype was counted at least ten times. The chain uses TRBV28 and TRBJ2-1; TRBD1 matches 9 bases. The CDR3 sequence is 17 residues long. CDR1 is MDHEN and CDR2 is SYDVKM in the germline V gene. The J segment lost 8 bases and the V segment lost 5 bases, leaving 16 bases of the junction unmatched. The chain's CDR3 is CASSASLRDRVIDEQFF. CDR3 in DNA: TGTGCCAGCAGTGCCTCCCTTCGGGACAGGGTTATCGATGAGCAGTTCTTC.

This clonotype was seen repeatedly, ten times or more. The genes are TRBV10-2 and TRBJ2-7; weak D call: TRBD2 (6 bases). Germline V gene sequence: CDR1 WSHSY, CDR2 SAAADI. This CDR3 spans 18 amino acids. V dropped 3 bases and J dropped 2 bases, with 23 bases sitting between them. CDR3 nucleotides: TGCGCCAGCAGTGATGTTCGTTTGTGGGGGGTGGCTACCTACGAGCAGTACTTC. Translated, it gives CASSDVRLWGVATYEQYF.

Note on this clonotype: A much larger clone lies one base from this, so it may be a read error. This rearrangement joins TRBV27 to TRBJ1-2; unclear D gene. The germline gives CDR1 MNHEY, CDR2 SMNVEV (reference sequence). The V end lost 6 bases, the J end lost 3 bases, and 8 bases lay between the germline ends. The CDR3 has 12 residues. CDR3 in amino acids: CASRGRYYGYTF. In DNA, the CDR3 is TGTGCCAGCAGGGGTAGATACTATGGCTACACCTTC.

The chain has TRBV12-3 or TRBV12-4 and TRBJ2-7; D remains unclear. The CDR3 contains 13 residues. V lost 6 bases and J lost 2, with 11 bases in between. CDR3 loop: CASRYHRTYEQYF. In DNA form, the CDR3 reads TGTGCCAGCAGATACCATAGGACCTACGAGCAGTACTTC.

This clonotype was detected a few times. CDR3 nucleotides: TGTGCCACCCAACAGAGAAGCACAGATACGCAGTATTTT. It codes for CATQQRSTDTQYF. The chain employs TRBV27 and TRBJ2-3; D is ambiguous. The ends were cut back, 10 bases at V and 0 bases at J, with 11 bases in the middle. This CDR3 spans 13 amino acids. In germline, CDR1 is MNHEY, CDR2 SMNVEV (reference sequence).

In this sample, this clonotype turned up once. A far bigger clonotype differs at one base, so this is likely a read error. This chain joins TRBV5-1 and TRBJ2-5; 10 positions agree with TRBD2. The closer fit of TRBJ2-1 to the DNA end suggests the J call may be wrong. The germline gives CDR1 SGHRS, CDR2 YFSETQ. The CDR3 has 15 residues. CDR3 nucleotides: TGCGCCAGCAGCGTGGCTCTAGCGGGAGCCAATGAGCAGTTCTTC. Its protein is CASSVALAGANEQFF.

The gene calls are TRBV6-5 and TRBJ2-1; the D gene could be TRBD1 or TRBD2 (6 bases each). Germline-derived CDR1 and CDR2 are MNHEY and SVGAGI. V gave up 4 bases and J gave up 8 bases, with 9 bases separating them. This CDR3 has 12 residues. The DNA for the CDR3 is TGTGCCAGCAGTTGGGGGGCGGATGAGCAGTTCTTC. It yields the protein CASSWGADEQFF.

This clonotype was counted many times. The rearrangement links TRBV6-1 to TRBJ1-2, with TRBD1 matching 8 bases. From germline, CDR1 is MNHNS and CDR2 SASEGT. The ends lost 2 bases at V and 8 bases at J; junction bases unmatched: 4. CDR3 length: 13 residues. CDR3 nucleotide sequence: TGTGCCAGCAGTGAAAGGGGGACAGGAGGCTACACCTTC. Protein product: CASSERGTGGYTF.

This clonotype has ten or more counts. V is TRBV29-1 and J is TRBJ1-1, with TRBD1 matching 7 bases. The CDR3 is made up of 12 amino acids. Germline V gene data show CDR1 as SQVTM and CDR2 as ANQGSEA. DNA of the CDR3: TGCGTTGCGGGACAGCCGAACACTGAAGCTTTCTTT. Residues: CVAGQPNTEAFF. The variable domain in full, completed from reference TRBV29-1 and TRBJ1-1, reads SAVISQKPSRDICQRGTSLTIQCQVDSQVTMMFWYRQQPGQSLTLIATANQGSEATYESGFVIDKFPISRPNLTFSTLTVSNMSPEDSSIYLCVAGQPNTEAFFGQGTRLTVV.

This clonotype has at least ten counts. V usage is TRBV5-1 and J usage is TRBJ2-2; D possibly matches TRBD1 or TRBD2 (6 bases each). The CDR3 is made up of 15 amino acids. The V end was cut by 1 base, the J end by 4 bases, with 11 bases between. Germline-derived CDR1 and CDR2 are SGHRS and YFSETQ. CDR3 bases: TGCGCCAGCAGCTTGATTCCGGGGGCCACCGGGGAGCTGTTTTTT. This translates into CASSLIPGATGELFF.

The chain uses TRBV5-1 and TRBJ1-2; 7 bases agree with TRBD1. Germline values: CDR1 SGHRS, CDR2 YFSETQ. This CDR3 is 14 amino acids long. Trimming removed 4 bases from V and 7 bases from J; junction bases left unmatched: 10. In DNA form, the CDR3 reads TGCGCCAGCAGCGAAACCGGGGCAGGGGGTGGCTACACCTTC. This translates into CASSETGAGGGYTF.

In its sample, this clonotype was seen many times. The chain uses TRBV27 and TRBJ2-7, with TRBD2 matching over 13 bases. Germline V gene data show CDR1 as MNHEY and CDR2 as SMNVEV (reference sequence). J was trimmed by 3 bases and V by 0 bases; bases with no gene match: 5. The CDR3 totals 17 residues. CDR3 protein: CASSLSGLAGHHYEQYF. DNA of the CDR3: TGTGCCAGCAGTTTATCGGGACTAGCGGGACACCACTACGAGCAGTACTTC.

Note on this clonotype: One base away lies a much larger clone, so this may be a sequencing read error. This CDR3 fails to terminate in the conserved phenylalanine or tryptophan, so it likely reflects a read error. This rearrangement joins TRBV7-9 to TRBJ2-6; no reliable D call. V was clipped by 1 base and J by 4 bases, with 8 bases between them. Germline values: CDR1 SEHNR, CDR2 FQNEAQ (reference sequence). CDR3 length: 15 amino acids. The CDR3 DNA reads as TGTGCCAGCAGCTTAGGGCTGCCCGGGGCCAACGTCCTGACTGTC. Translation: CASSLGLPGANVLTV.

This clonotype was detected many times. The chain combines TRBV10-3 with TRBJ2-1; 11 bases map to TRBD2. Trimming removed 10 bases from V and 5 bases from J; junction bases left unmatched: 1. This CDR3 is built from 12 residues. Germline assignment: CDR1 ENHRY and CDR2 SYGVKD. This CDR3 reads CATGLADNEQFF. As DNA, the CDR3 is TGTGCCACGGGACTAGCGGACAATGAGCAGTTCTTC.

This clonotype was picked up a small number of times. The chain carries TRBV27 and TRBJ2-2; D is unclear. Germline V CDR1 and CDR2: MNHEY, SMNVEV (reference sequence). The CDR3 runs 12 residues. V lost 8 bases and J 6 bases, leaving 10 bases between the germline ends. The CDR3 reads CASGVMAGELFF. The CDR3 coding sequence is TGTGCCAGCGGGGTGATGGCCGGGGAGCTGTTTTTT.

In its sample, this clonotype was seen a few times. V is TRBV4-1 and J is TRBJ1-5; 7 nucleotides agree with TRBD1. With 4 bases clipped from V and 3 bases from J, the junction kept 18 bases outside the gene matches. CDR1 is MGHRA and CDR2 is YSYEKL in the germline V gene. The CDR3 sequence is 19 residues long. DNA for the CDR3: TGCGCCAGCAGCCTCACCATCCCGGGACAGAATGGGGCCAATCAGCCCCAGCATTTT. It yields the protein CASSLTIPGQNGANQPQHF.

This clonotype was observed many times. The rearrangement uses TRBV7-2 and TRBJ2-3; D is unresolved. There are 15 residues in the CDR3. V dropped 7 bases and J dropped 0 bases, with 14 bases sitting between them. Germline V gene lookup returns CDR1 SGHTA and CDR2 FQGNSA. CDR3 residues: CASTQTLISTDTQYF. The CDR3 bases are TGTGCCAGCACCCAGACTCTTATTAGCACAGATACGCAGTATTTT. Full variable domain (rest looked up from reference TRBV7-2 and TRBJ2-3): GAGVSQSPSNKVTEKGKDVELRCDPISGHTALYWYRQSLGQGLEFLIYFQGNSAPDKSGLPSDRFSAERTGGSVSTLTIQRTQQEDSAVYLCASTQTLISTDTQYFGPGTRLTVL.